A selection of T cell receptor beta chains follows, all from one sample in a study of T cells in Graves' hyperthyroidism and ophthalmopathy. Each CDR3 protein is one row after TCRdb ran MiXCR on the multiplex PCR reads. The sample shows some 490,000 distinct CDR3 sequences, about 16% of them seen only once. Sequences were obtained from blood. These receptors all stem from a woman aged 25 to 39 with Graves' ophthalmopathy. Each CDR3 is given without its conserved first and last residue. A D gene is named only where the DNA matches it firmly.

v_call d_call cdr3_aa
TRBV7-2 . ASSPQPKNIQY
TRBV6-2/TRBV6-3 . ASSYSTGSSYEQY
TRBV7-2 TRBD1 ASSRPQGVGHTIY
TRBV30 TRBD1 AWNRGLTDTQY
TRBV2 . ASSWGHAEQY
TRBV6-2/TRBV6-3 TRBD2 ASGAGGPRTDTQY
TRBV12-5 TRBD1 ASGNPGQAGEQF
TRBV5-1 TRBD1 ASSGTGGKGTEAF
TRBV5-1 TRBD1 ASTPTGGSYNEQF
TRBV28 TRBD1 ASSFRVPPGQDYEQY
TRBV29-1 TRBD1 SVYRGAMQPQH
TRBV28 . ASSLGRMNTEAF
TRBV6-1 . ASSDRGGTEAF
TRBV7-2 . ASSTLARVDDTQY
TRBV19 . ASTRLPGHGYNEQF
TRBV6-1 . ASSESPGPSPGSPLH
TRBV2 . ASREGGNEQF
TRBV20-1 . SAHRETQY